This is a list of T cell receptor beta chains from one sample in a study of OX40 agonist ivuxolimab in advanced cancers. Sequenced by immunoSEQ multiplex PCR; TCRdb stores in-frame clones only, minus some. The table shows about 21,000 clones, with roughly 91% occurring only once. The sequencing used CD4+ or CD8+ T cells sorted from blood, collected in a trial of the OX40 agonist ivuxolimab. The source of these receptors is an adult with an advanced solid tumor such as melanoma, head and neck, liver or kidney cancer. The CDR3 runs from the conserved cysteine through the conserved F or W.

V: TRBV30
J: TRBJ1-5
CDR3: CAWSRVGVGSLSNQPQHF

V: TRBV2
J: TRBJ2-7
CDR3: CASISLASISYEQYF

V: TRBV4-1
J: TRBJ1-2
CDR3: CASSQEVRVRSGYTF

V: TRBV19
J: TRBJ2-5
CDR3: CASSDRGQEETQYF

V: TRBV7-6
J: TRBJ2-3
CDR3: CASSPLRTGRATDTQYF

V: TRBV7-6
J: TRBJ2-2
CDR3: CGQDTGELFF

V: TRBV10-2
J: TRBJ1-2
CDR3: CASSESGFRYGYTF

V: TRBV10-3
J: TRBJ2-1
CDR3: CAISEEDPNNEQFF

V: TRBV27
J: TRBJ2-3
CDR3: CASSPTGTTDTQYF

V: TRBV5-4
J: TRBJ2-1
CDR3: CASSLTGGSSYNEQFF

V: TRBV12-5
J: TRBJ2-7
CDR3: CASGGDRTQYF

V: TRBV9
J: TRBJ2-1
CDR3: CASSVGGTNEQFF

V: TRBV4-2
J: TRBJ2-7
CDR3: CASSQGGDTYEQYF

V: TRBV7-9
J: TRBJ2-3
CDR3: CASSYRGIIGDTQYF

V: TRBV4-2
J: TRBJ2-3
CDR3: CASSGRDTQYF

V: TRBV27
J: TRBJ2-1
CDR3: CASSLGLADYNEQFF

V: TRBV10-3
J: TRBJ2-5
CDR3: CAISEEETQYF

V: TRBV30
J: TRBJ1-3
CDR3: CACLGVSGGNTIYF

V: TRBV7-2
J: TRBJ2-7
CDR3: CASSLDWTGGTSSYEQYF

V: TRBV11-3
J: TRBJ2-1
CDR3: CASSLGQQGRDEQFF

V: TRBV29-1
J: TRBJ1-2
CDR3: CSVGTGDGYTF

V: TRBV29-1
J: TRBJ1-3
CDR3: CSVYEANHYSGNTIYF

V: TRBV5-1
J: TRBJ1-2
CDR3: CASSLDLGDRVNGYTF

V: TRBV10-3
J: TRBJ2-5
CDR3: CASQPLGGLQETQYF

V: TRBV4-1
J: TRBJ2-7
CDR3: CASSQNTGFFEQYF

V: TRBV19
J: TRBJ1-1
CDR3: CASNRGREGAEAFF

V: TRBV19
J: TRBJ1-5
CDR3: CASSIMDNTNQPQHF

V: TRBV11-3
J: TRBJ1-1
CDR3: CASSVVEGRTEAFF

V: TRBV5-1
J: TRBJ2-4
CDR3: CASRASGTSHAKNIQYF

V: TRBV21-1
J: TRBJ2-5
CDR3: CASSRIGETQYF

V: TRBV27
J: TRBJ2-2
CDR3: CASSFSGVAGELFF

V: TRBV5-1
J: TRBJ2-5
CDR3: CASSWEGQGLETQYF

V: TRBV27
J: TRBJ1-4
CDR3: CASSFRGGTGGEKLFF

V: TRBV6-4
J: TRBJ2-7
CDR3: CASSDGDSGEQYF

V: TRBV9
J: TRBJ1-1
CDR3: CASSAPGGGAFF

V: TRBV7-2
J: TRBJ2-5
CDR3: CASSSKGPPEGETQYF

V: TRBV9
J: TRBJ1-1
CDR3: CASSVGQGTEAFF

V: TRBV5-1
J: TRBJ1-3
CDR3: CASSLGRVGNTIYF

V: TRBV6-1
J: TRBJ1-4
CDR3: CASRAGGGNEKLFF

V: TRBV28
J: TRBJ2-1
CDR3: CASRGGGYEQFF

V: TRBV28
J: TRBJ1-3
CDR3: CASSWGNSGNTIYF

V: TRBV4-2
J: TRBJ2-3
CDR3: CASSQEEGLAGGHTDTQYF

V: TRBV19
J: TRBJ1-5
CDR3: CASSDQGAAGNQPQHF

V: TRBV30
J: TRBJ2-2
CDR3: CAWRSGSETGELFF

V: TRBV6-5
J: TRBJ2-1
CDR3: CASSYGAINEQFF

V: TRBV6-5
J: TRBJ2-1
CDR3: CASSGGMGGNEQFF

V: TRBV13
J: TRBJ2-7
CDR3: CASSRRGALVYEQYF

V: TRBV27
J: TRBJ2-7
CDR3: CASAITRTCEQYF

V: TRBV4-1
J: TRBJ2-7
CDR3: CASSQLTFYGQYF

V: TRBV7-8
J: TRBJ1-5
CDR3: CASSLDRRGNNQPQHF

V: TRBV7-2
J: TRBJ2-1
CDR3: CASSLQGSAYNEQFF

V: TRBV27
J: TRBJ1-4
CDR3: CASSLRVGDGKLFF

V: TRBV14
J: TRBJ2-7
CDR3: CASSQGLKGRRAYEQYF

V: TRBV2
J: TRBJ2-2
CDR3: CASSHSGANTGELFF

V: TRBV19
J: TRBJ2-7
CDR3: CASSRIEGLTDEQYF